Presented here are 17 T cell receptor beta chains from one specimen sequenced in a study of T cells after posttransplantation cyclophosphamide. Treatment was busulfan-fludarabine conditioning, a marrow graft, and cyclophosphamide on days +3 and +4. TCRdb's table, derived via immunoSEQ multiplex PCR, lists solely in-frame clones and lacks some. This sample has about 7,500 clones, each found more than once. The sequences come from PBMCs, collected roughly 3 months after allogeneic stem cell transplant with posttransplant cyclophosphamide. The receptors derive from a female patient in her sixties who received an allogeneic stem cell transplant from an unrelated donor, was CMV-positive, and had acute GVHD only. Part of the T cells may come from the graft donor.

This clone occurred many times. J is TRBJ1-2 and V is TRBV11-2; TRBD1 aligns across 8 bases. The CDR3 runs 16 residues. V gave up 3 bases and J gave up 2 bases; unmatched junction bases: 8. The germline V gene has CDR1 SGHAT and CDR2 FQNNGV. The CDR3 coding sequence is TGTGCCAGCAGCTTCACTCAGGGGGCGCAAAACTATGGCTACACCTTC. Translating it yields CASSFTQGAQNYGYTF.

This clone was detected only a few times. The chain uses TRBV29-1 and TRBJ2-3, with TRBD2 as a possible D gene (6 bases). The CDR3 has 12 residues. V lost 6 bases and J lost 3, with 10 bases in between. Germline CDR1 is SQVTM and CDR2 is ANQGSEA. The CDR3 nucleotides are TGCAGCGTGGGACTGGGTACAGATACGCAGTATTTT. Amino acids: CSVGLGTDTQYF.

This clone was detected ten times or more. The chain has TRBV5-5 and TRBJ1-2, with 7 bases aligning to TRBD1. J lost 7 bases, V lost 2 bases, and 20 bases had no gene match. The CDR3 is 18 residues long. The germline V gene encodes CDR1 SGHKS and CDR2 YYEKEE (reference sequence). CDR3 residues: CASSLLPSGDSGKGGYTF. In DNA form, the CDR3 reads TGTGCCAGCAGCTTACTTCCCTCCGGGGACAGCGGTAAGGGTGGCTACACCTTC.

By its share, this clone is medium-sized. This chain connects TRBV5-4 to TRBJ2-1; perhaps D is TRBD1 or TRBD2 (8 bases each). The CDR3 length is 16 residues. V was cut by 4 bases and J by 6 bases, with 20 bases left in between. Germline V gene lookup returns CDR1 SGHNT and CDR2 YYREEE (reference sequence). The DNA for the CDR3 is TGTGCCAGCAGCCCAGGGGGCTGGGCGGGAGGCAATGAGCAGTTCTTC. It is translated as CASSPGGWAGGNEQFF. Full variable domain (remainder filled in from reference TRBV5-4 and TRBJ2-1): ETGVTQSPTHLIKTRGQQVTLRCSSQSGHNTVSWYQQALGQGPQFIFQYYREEENGRGNFPPRFSGLQFPNYSSELNVNALELDDSALYLCASSPGGWAGGNEQFFGPGTRLTVL.

This clone was found many times. The chain combines TRBV10-3 with TRBJ1-5, with 10 bases lining up with TRBD1. Germline CDR1 is ENHRY and CDR2 is SYGVKD. The CDR3 loop spans 13 amino acids. V trimming: 11 bases; J trimming: 5 bases; junction bases outside the gene matches: 6. In nucleotides, the CDR3 is TGTGCCTCGACAGGGGGCGGGGATCAGCCCCAGCATTTT. This gives the protein CASTGGGDQPQHF.

Ten or more counts support this clone. V and J are TRBV5-4 and TRBJ1-2; 7 positions match TRBD1. The CDR3 is 16 residues long. The junction had 8 bases not matched to a gene; V was cut back by 3 bases and J by 0 bases. Germline CDR1 is SGHNT and CDR2 is YYREEE (reference sequence). The CDR3 region is CASSSGTAKANYGYTF. For the CDR3, the DNA is TGTGCCAGCAGCTCCGGGACAGCTAAAGCTAACTATGGCTACACCTTC.

The rearrangement uses TRBV7-8 and TRBJ2-6, with a tentative D call TRBD2 (6 bases). The CDR3 is 20 amino acids. Trimming cost V 1 base and J 0 bases, with 19 bases left between them. Germline CDR1 reads SGHVS; CDR2 reads FQNEAQ. The CDR3 protein is CASSLVRRGIPRSGANVLTF. The CDR3 nucleotides are TGTGCCAGCAGCTTAGTTAGACGGGGGATCCCACGCTCTGGGGCCAACGTCCTGACTTTC.

This clone occurred many times. The chain recombines TRBV9 with TRBJ2-2; TRBD2 aligns across 7 bases. This CDR3 region has 15 residues. Germline V gene sequence: CDR1 SGDLS, CDR2 YYNGEE. The V gene end was trimmed by 4 bases and the J gene end by 3 bases; junction bases not matched to a gene: 6. CDR3 nucleotide sequence: TGTGCCAGCAGCCCCCGGGCGGGGGACACCGGGGAGCTGTTTTTT. This translates into CASSPRAGDTGELFF. Filled out from reference TRBV9 and TRBJ2-2, the complete variable domain reads DSGVTQTPKHLITATGQRVTLRCSPRSGDLSVYWYQQSLDQGLQFLIQYYNGEERAKGNILERFSAQQFPDLHSELNLSSLELGDSALYFCASSPRAGDTGELFFGEGSRLTVL.

This clone was detected many times. The genes are TRBV5-1 and TRBJ1-6; tentative D call: TRBD1 (6 bases). The CDR3 consists of 15 residues. The germline V gene encodes CDR1 SGHRS and CDR2 YFSETQ. V dropped 2 bases and J dropped 4 bases, with 10 bases sitting between them. DNA of the CDR3: TGCGCCAGCAGCTTTGGCAGGGGATATAATTCACCCCTCCACTTT. It is translated as CASSFGRGYNSPLHF.

This clone was recorded at least ten times. V usage is TRBV6-2 or TRBV6-3 and J usage is TRBJ2-1; weak D call: TRBD2 (7 bases). V was cut by 7 bases and J by 6 bases, with 22 bases left in between. Germline CDR1 MNHEY, CDR2 SVGEGT. This CDR3 region has 16 residues. The CDR3 loop is CASTAWGGRNSNEQFF. For the CDR3, the DNA is TGTGCCAGCACGGCCTGGGGGGGGCGGAATTCCAATGAGCAGTTCTTC.

This clone was picked up a small number of times. This sequence joins TRBV24-1 and TRBJ2-5, with 10 bases matching TRBD1. CDR3 size: 15 residues. Trimming cost V 5 bases and J 4 bases; bases outside gene matches: 6. Germline V gene lookup returns CDR1 KGHDR and CDR2 SFDVKD. CDR3 coding DNA: TGTGCCACCAGTGCCCCTGACAGGGGGCGAGAGACCCAGTACTTC. Translating it yields CATSAPDRGRETQYF.

In this sample, this clone turned up many times. The chain employs TRBV27 and TRBJ2-1; 12 bases fit TRBD2. CDR3 length: 17 residues. Germline values: CDR1 MNHEY, CDR2 SMNVEV (reference sequence). J gave up 0 bases and V 5 bases, and 5 bases lay outside the gene matches. The CDR3 nucleotides read TGTGCCAGCAGTACAACTAGCGGGAGGCTCTCCTACAATGAGCAGTTCTTC. The encoded protein is CASSTTSGRLSYNEQFF.

This clone was seen many times. J is TRBJ2-1 and V is TRBV6-2 or TRBV6-3, with 10 positions matching TRBD2. J was trimmed by 6 bases and V by 7 bases; bases with no gene match: 6. This CDR3 comprises 14 residues. From germline, CDR1 is MNHEY and CDR2 SVGEGT. The CDR3 DNA follows: TGTGCCAGCACTCCTAGCGGGAGTGGCAATGAGCAGTTCTTC. Translation gives CASTPSGSGNEQFF.

This clone was seen at least ten times. This chain's CDR3 is CASSPLEGGYEQYF. CDR3 sequence (DNA): TGTGCCAGCTCACCCCTCGAAGGGGGCTACGAGCAGTACTTC. The V gene is TRBV18, the J gene TRBJ2-7, with D maybe TRBD1 (6 bases). Between the trimmed V and J ends, which lost 3 bases and 3 bases, there was a span of 12 bases. The CDR3 extends over 14 amino acids. Looked up from germline, CDR1 is KGHSH and CDR2 is LQKENI.

This clone was observed at least ten times. J is TRBJ2-1 and V is TRBV4-1, with 10 bases that match TRBD2. The trim removed 2 bases at V and 9 bases at J, leaving 10 bases unmatched. Germline V gene lookup returns CDR1 MGHRA and CDR2 YSYEKL. The CDR3 contains 16 residues. This CDR3 reads CASSQIIAGGIGEQFF. CDR3 DNA: TGCGCCAGCAGCCAAATTATAGCGGGAGGTATTGGTGAGCAGTTCTTC.

The table lists this clone with many counts. For the CDR3, the DNA is TGTGCCAGCAGCATACAAACTACAGGTTCGAACACTGAAGCTTTCTTT. It translates to CASSIQTTGSNTEAFF. The V and J genes are TRBV4-2 and TRBJ1-1, with D perhaps TRBD1 (5 bases). Germline CDR1 LGHNA, CDR2 YNFKEQ. This CDR3 region has 16 residues. V was cut by 5 bases and J by 1 base, with 17 bases left in between.

This clone was detected many times. V usage is TRBV5-4 and J usage is TRBJ2-3, with 7 bases that match TRBD2. This CDR3 region has 17 residues. Germline V gene lookup returns CDR1 SGHNT and CDR2 YYREEE (reference sequence). Trimming at V came to 3 bases and at J to 0 bases, leaving 10 bases not matched to a gene. CDR3: CASSWGGAGISTDTQYF. The CDR3 nucleotides are TGTGCCAGCAGCTGGGGGGGTGCGGGGATCAGCACAGATACGCAGTATTTT.